This T cell receptor (beta chain) was found in a study of OX40 agonist ivuxolimab in advanced cancers. The wider study: From roughly 20 to 85 years was the age range, with a mean of around 60 years, and about 83% were male. Study-level findings and limits: Circulating CD4+ and CD8+ T cells showed clonal expansion by week 6 at 0.1 to 3.0 mg/kg. Mean expanded clone counts were higher in CD8+ than CD4+ T cells.

With baseline, cycle 4 day 1, and cycle 7 day 1 as timepoints, blood was sampled. The CDR3 runs to 15 residues. Germline V lookup: CDR1 SGHRS, CDR2 YFSETQ. Worth noting for this clone: Its antigen is undetermined. One end of the junction varies from germline; a read error may be responsible. The same CDR3 also results from other DNA sequences found in this sample.

Produced via immunoSEQ multiplex PCR; TCRdb's table is partial and in-frame only. This table holds roughly 50,000 clones, roughly 84% found once. The starting material was CD4+ or CD8+ T cells sorted from blood, obtained in a trial of the OX40 agonist ivuxolimab. The chain is built from TRBV5-1 and TRBJ2-7, with 11 positions matching TRBD2. The receptor was derived from an adult with an advanced solid tumor such as melanoma, head and neck, liver or kidney cancer. The CDR3 DNA is TGTGCCAGTAGAAAGCTAGCGGGAGGTCGAGGCGAGCAGTACTTC. Protein: CASRKLAGGRGEQYF.